Presented here are 24 T cell receptor beta chains from one specimen sequenced in a study of PD-1 blockade in classical Hodgkin lymphoma. There was relapse after autologous stem cell transplantation in every patient, and there was variation in brentuximab vedotin exposure. Repertoires were generated with immunoSEQ multiplex PCR, while TCRdb's copy carries only in-frame clones and drops some. Of around 100,000 clones in the sample, 75% to 90% were seen once. Sequenced here: peripheral blood mononuclear cells (PBMCs), sampled before the second cycle of nivolumab. These receptors all stem from a human donor with classical Hodgkin lymphoma.

The chain employs TRBV30 and TRBJ1-4, with TRBD1 as a possible D gene (5 bases). The ends were cut back, 2 bases at V and 8 bases at J, with 12 bases in the middle. The length of the CDR3 is 13 residues. Germline assignment: CDR1 GTSNPN and CDR2 SVGIG (reference sequence). The DNA of the CDR3 is TGTGCCTGGAGTTTTCAGGGATACGAAAAACTGTTTTTT. Its protein is CAWSFQGYEKLFF.

J is TRBJ2-1 and V is TRBV7-9, with TRBD2 matching 14 bases. V shed 5 bases and J 4 bases; nucleotides not matched to a gene: 4. Germline values: CDR1 SEHNR, CDR2 FQNEAQ (reference sequence). This CDR3 is built from 16 residues. CDR3 region: CASSPTSGGGYNEQFF. For the CDR3, the DNA is TGTGCCAGCAGCCCGACTAGCGGGGGGGGATACAATGAGCAGTTCTTC.

About this clone: The same CDR3 is also encoded by other DNA sequences in this sample. The chain joins TRBV30 to TRBJ1-1, with no clear D. CDR1 is GTSNPN, CDR2 SVGIG, per germline (reference sequence). This CDR3 is 12 amino acids long. Trimming took 0 bases from V and 1 from J, leaving 3 bases between them. Here the CDR3 reads CAWSVRNTEAFF. The CDR3 coding sequence is TGTGCCTGGAGTGTGCGGAACACTGAAGCTTTCTTT.

The chain recombines TRBV7-2 with TRBJ2-3; the D gene is possibly TRBD1 (5 bases). The CDR3 spans 15 residues. V was shortened by 5 bases and J by 2 bases, with 14 bases between the two germline ends. Looked up from germline, CDR1 is SGHTA and CDR2 is FQGNSA. CDR3 protein: CASSVHGQATDTQYF. CDR3 sequence (DNA): TGTGCCAGCAGCGTCCACGGACAAGCCACAGATACGCAGTATTTT.

The chain joins TRBV6-1 to TRBJ2-3; 9 nucleotides agree with TRBD2. CDR1 MNHNS and CDR2 SASEGT come from the germline V gene. The V and J ends lost 0 bases and 1 base, in that order; junction bases with no gene match: 11. The CDR3 sequence is 19 residues long. The CDR3 here is CASSEARRGVAGGTDTQYF. The CDR3, as DNA: TGTGCCAGCAGTGAAGCTCGGAGGGGAGTAGCGGGGGGCACAGATACGCAGTATTTT.

The rearrangement uses TRBV2 and TRBJ2-7; TRBD1 might be the D (6 bases). The CDR3 is 11 amino acids. V was cut by 1 base and J by 9 bases, with 7 bases left in between. CDR1 is SNHLY and CDR2 is FYNNEI in the germline V gene. CDR3 in DNA: TGTGCCAGCAGTGAAGAGACAGGGCAGTACTTC. This codes for CASSEETGQYF.

The chain links TRBV7-2 to TRBJ2-2; TRBD1 matches 7 bases. The CDR3 consists of 16 residues. From germline, CDR1 is SGHTA and CDR2 FQGNSA. V lost 1 base to trimming and J lost 0 bases; unmatched junction nucleotides: 2. CDR3 bases: TGTGCCAGCAGCTTAGGGGGGACAGCGAACACCGGGGAGCTGTTTTTT. Translated, it gives CASSLGGTANTGELFF.

This chain uses TRBV6-4 with TRBJ2-7; weak D call: TRBD1 (5 bases). Germline V CDR1 and CDR2: MRHNA, SNTAGT. CDR3 length: 15 residues. The V end lost 5 bases, the J end lost 0 bases, and 14 bases lay between the germline ends. CDR3 protein: CASSPSPDSSYEQYF. The CDR3 DNA follows: TGTGCCAGCAGTCCCAGCCCCGACAGCTCCTACGAGCAGTACTTC.

This clone has only a few counts. The CDR3 DNA follows: TGTGCCAGCTTAGCGGGGGAAGTCACAGATACGCAGTATTTT. This encodes CASLAGEVTDTQYF. The chain carries TRBV7-2 and TRBJ2-3; 9 positions match TRBD2. V gave up 8 bases and J gave up 2 bases; unmatched junction bases: 5. This CDR3 contains 14 residues. In germline, CDR1 is SGHTA, CDR2 FQGNSA.

The chain is built from TRBV5-6 and TRBJ1-4; 7 positions agree with TRBD1. The germline gives CDR1 SGHDT, CDR2 YYEEEE. Unmatched junction bases numbered 6, after V lost 1 base and J lost 3 bases. The CDR3 is 16 amino acids. The chain's CDR3 is CASSLLTGTANEKLFF. As DNA, the CDR3 is TGTGCCAGCAGCTTGCTCACCGGGACAGCTAATGAAAAACTGTTTTTT.

The V call is TRBV19, the J call TRBJ2-5; 7 nucleotides agree with TRBD2. J lost 2 bases, V lost 9 bases, and 12 bases had no gene match. CDR1 and CDR2 from the germline V gene are LNHDA and SQIVND (reference sequence). The CDR3 covers 15 residues. CDR3 region: CASGPGLFFQETQYF. The CDR3 coding sequence is TGTGCCAGCGGCCCGGGACTATTCTTTCAAGAGACCCAGTACTTC. Based on the CDR3 plus reference TRBV19 and TRBJ2-5, the full variable domain is DGGITQSPKYLFRKEGQNVTLSCEQNLNHDAMYWYRQDPGQGLRLIYYSQIVNDFQKGDIAEGYSVSREKKESFPLTVTSAQKNPTAFYLCASGPGLFFQETQYFGPGTRLLVL.

The chain uses TRBV27 and TRBJ1-2; 8 nucleotides match TRBD1. CDR3 length: 14 residues. Per the germline V gene, CDR1 is MNHEY and CDR2 is SMNVEV (reference sequence). Germline trimming cut 6 bases from V and 4 bases from J; bases unmatched to any gene: 7. DNA for the CDR3: TGTGCCAGCAGACCCGGACAGGGAGTCTATGGCTACACCTTC. Translating gives CASRPGQGVYGYTF.

The CDR3 DNA follows: TGTGCTAGTGGTCATAGAGAAGGGGTTACCGGGGAGCTGTTTTTT. Its protein is CASGHREGVTGELFF. The chain has TRBV12-5 and TRBJ2-2, with a tentative D call TRBD1 (5 bases). This CDR3 has 15 residues. CDR1 and CDR2 (germline): LGHNT, FRNRAP. V was shortened by 5 bases and J by 5 bases, with 15 bases between the two germline ends.

The V gene is TRBV5-8, the J gene TRBJ2-6, with D possibly being TRBD1 or TRBD2 (5 bases each). This CDR3 region has 15 residues. Trimming took 8 bases from V and 4 from J, leaving 16 bases between them. Germline CDR1 reads SGHTS; CDR2 reads YDEGEE. CDR3 sequence reads: CARRSGAYGANVLTF. Written as DNA, the CDR3 is TGTGCCAGAAGGTCCGGGGCCTACGGGGCCAACGTCCTGACTTTC. The variable domain in full, completed from reference TRBV5-8 and TRBJ2-6, reads EAGVTQSPTHLIKTRGQQATLRCSPISGHTSVYWYQQALGLGLQFLLWYDEGEERNRGNFPPRFSGRQFPNYSSELNVNALELEDSALYLCARRSGAYGANVLTFGAGSRLTVL.

The chain combines TRBV6-5 with TRBJ1-2; D unresolved. The CDR3 loop spans 12 amino acids. Trimming stripped 4 bases from V and 5 bases from J, with 8 bases between. Germline V lookup: CDR1 MNHEY, CDR2 SVGAGI. CDR3 in amino acids: CASSSAGYGYTF. CDR3 nucleotide sequence: TGTGCCAGCAGTTCCGCGGGGTATGGCTACACCTTC.

The CDR3 coding sequence is TGCAGCGACGATCGTACAGCTTTCTTT. It translates to CSDDRTAFF. V usage is TRBV29-1 and J usage is TRBJ1-1; D is undetermined. The ends were cut back, 7 bases at V and 10 bases at J, with 10 bases in the middle. Germline CDR1 is SQVTM and CDR2 is ANQGSEA. The length of the CDR3 is 9 residues.

V and J are TRBV5-4 and TRBJ2-3; D gene uncertain. Trimming cost V 4 bases and J 0 bases, with 3 bases left between them. CDR1 and CDR2 (germline): SGHNT, YYREEE (reference sequence). The CDR3 is made up of 12 amino acids. CDR3 residues: CASSGSTDTQYF. In nucleotides, the CDR3 is TGTGCCAGCAGCGGTAGCACAGATACGCAGTATTTT.

V usage is TRBV30 and J usage is TRBJ2-5; 8 nucleotides match TRBD2. The V and J ends lost 3 bases and 5 bases, in that order; junction bases with no gene match: 8. This CDR3 region has 14 residues. CDR1 is GTSNPN, CDR2 SVGIG, per germline (reference sequence). DNA for the CDR3: TGTGCCTGGAGCGACGGGGGGGGTCTGGAGACCCAGTACTTC. Translating gives CAWSDGGGLETQYF. Drawing the rest from reference TRBV30 and TRBJ2-5, the complete variable domain is SQTIHQWPATLVQPVGSPLSLECTVEGTSNPNLYWYRQAAGRGLQLLFYSVGIGQISSEVPQNLSASRPQDRQFILSSKKLLLSDSGFYLCAWSDGGGLETQYFGPGTRLLVL.

This rearrangement joins TRBV6-5 to TRBJ1-2; 10 bases line up with TRBD1. V dropped 6 bases and J dropped 8; count of bases not matched to a gene: 12. The CDR3 is 15 residues long. Per germline, CDR1 MNHEY and CDR2 SVGAGI. The DNA for the CDR3 is TGTGCCAGCAGCCCTCCTACTGGACAGGGGGTCGGCTACACCTTC. Encoded protein: CASSPPTGQGVGYTF.

The chain couples TRBV30 to TRBJ1-5; possibly TRBD1 for D (6 bases). V was cut by 0 bases and J by 6 bases, with 24 bases left in between. The CDR3 length is 18 residues. CDR1 and CDR2 (germline): GTSNPN, SVGIG (reference sequence). The CDR3 sequence: CAWSVGLIRTANGQPQHF. In DNA form, the CDR3 reads TGTGCCTGGAGTGTAGGGCTTATTCGGACAGCGAACGGTCAGCCCCAGCATTTT.

The J gene is TRBJ1-2, the V gene TRBV6-5; 7 bases map to TRBD1. The CDR3 sequence is 14 residues long. Germline trimming cut 6 bases from V and 11 bases from J; bases unmatched to any gene: 15. From germline, CDR1 is MNHEY and CDR2 SVGAGI. The CDR3 DNA reads as TGTGCCAGCAGCCTTCTCCAGGGGGTGGTATTTTACACCTTC. Its translation: CASSLLQGVVFYTF.

This CDR3 is CASSKTAGHQSYEQYF. As DNA, the CDR3 is TGTGCCAGCAGCAAAACCGCGGGGCACCAATCCTACGAGCAGTACTTC. The chain is built from TRBV21-1 and TRBJ2-7; the table's D call, TRBD2, has no DNA check behind it. TRBV21-1 is designated a pseudogene. The CDR3 extends over 16 amino acids.

The genes are TRBV7-2 and TRBJ2-1; TRBD2 matches at 10 bases. Unmatched junction bases numbered 9, after V lost 4 bases and J lost 9 bases. The CDR3 is 15 residues long. The germline V gene encodes CDR1 SGHTA and CDR2 FQGNSA. CDR3 protein: CASSSLSGGAAEQFF. CDR3 bases: TGTGCCAGCAGCTCTCTAAGCGGGGGGGCCGCTGAGCAGTTCTTC. Full variable domain (remainder filled in from reference TRBV7-2 and TRBJ2-1): GAGVSQSPSNKVTEKGKDVELRCDPISGHTALYWYRQSLGQGLEFLIYFQGNSAPDKSGLPSDRFSAERTGGSVSTLTIQRTQQEDSAVYLCASSSLSGGAAEQFFGPGTRLTVL.

The chain has TRBV7-2 and TRBJ1-3; 12 nucleotides align to TRBD1. From germline, CDR1 is SGHTA and CDR2 FQGNSA. Losses at the gene ends were 5 bases for V and 0 bases for J; bases not matched to a gene: 5. The CDR3 is 17 amino acids. Written as DNA, the CDR3 is TGTGCCAGCAGCAAACCGGGACAGGGGGCCTCTGGAAACACCATATATTTT. Amino acid sequence: CASSKPGQGASGNTIYF.